Shown below are 3 T cell receptor beta chains from a single sample sequenced in a study of T cells in Graves' hyperthyroidism and ophthalmopathy (dated 2019 in TCRdb). Libraries were built with multiplex PCR. The data were produced on an Illumina HiSeq 2000. Amplification of TCR beta CDR3 regions was carried out from RNA transcripts. The first round of RT-PCR for the TCR CDR3 was performed with the HTBI primer set and the Qiagen OneStep RT-PCR kit. TCRdb reworked the public reads: Q25 trimming with fastp, MiXCR clone assembly, productive beta chains retained. Each record represents a unique CDR3 protein, reported with the most common genes and DNA among its rows. The sample has roughly 420,000 distinct CDR3 sequences on record, roughly 13% of them singletons. The top ten hold 4% to 6.5% of the sample. Material for sequencing was blood. These receptors were obtained from a woman aged 18 to 35 with Graves' hyperthyroidism.

This clonotype was detected many times. The chain combines TRBV2 with TRBJ1-1, with D tentatively TRBD1 (5 bases). V shed 7 bases and J shed 10 bases, with 19 bases lying between them. CDR1 SNHLY and CDR2 FYNNEI come from the germline V gene. The CDR3 length is 13 residues. The CDR3 DNA reads as TGTGCCAGCACTGTACGACTAGGGACGAGAGCTTTCTTT. It is translated as CASTVRLGTRAFF.

This clonotype was counted only a few times. This chain connects TRBV7-9 to TRBJ2-1; perhaps TRBD2 as D (5 bases). The ends were cut back, 4 bases at V and 2 bases at J, with 18 bases in the middle. The CDR3 loop spans 17 amino acids. CDR1 and CDR2 from the germline V gene are SEHNR and FQNEAQ (reference sequence). The CDR3 reads CASSSPAAKTTYNEQFF. The CDR3 nucleotides read TGTGCCAGCAGCTCACCTGCAGCGAAGACTACCTACAATGAGCAGTTCTTC.

This clonotype occurred many times. The rearrangement uses TRBV15 and TRBJ2-2; 8 bases line up with TRBD1. V dropped 5 bases and J dropped 6; count of bases not matched to a gene: 5. The germline CDR1 and CDR2 sequences are LNHNV and YYDKDF (reference sequence). CDR3 length: 14 residues. CDR3: CATSEDREAGELFF. CDR3 nucleotides: TGTGCCACCAGCGAGGACAGGGAGGCCGGGGAGCTGTTTTTT.